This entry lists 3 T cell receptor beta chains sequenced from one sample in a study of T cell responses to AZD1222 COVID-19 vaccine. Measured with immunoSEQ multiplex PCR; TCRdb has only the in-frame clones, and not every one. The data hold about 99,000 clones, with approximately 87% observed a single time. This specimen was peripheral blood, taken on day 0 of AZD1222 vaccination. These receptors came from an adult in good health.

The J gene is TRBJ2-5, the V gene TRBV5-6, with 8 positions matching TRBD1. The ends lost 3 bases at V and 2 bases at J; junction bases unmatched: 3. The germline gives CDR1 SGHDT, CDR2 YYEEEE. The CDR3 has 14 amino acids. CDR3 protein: CASSYGTGQETQYF. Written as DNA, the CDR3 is TGTGCCAGCAGCTATGGGACAGGTCAAGAGACCCAGTACTTC.

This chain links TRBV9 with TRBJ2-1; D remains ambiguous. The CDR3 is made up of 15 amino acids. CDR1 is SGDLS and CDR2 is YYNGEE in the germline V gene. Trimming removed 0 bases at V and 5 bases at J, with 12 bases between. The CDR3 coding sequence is TGTGCCAGCAGCGTAGGAGTAAATGTCCACAATGAGCAGTTCTTC. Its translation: CASSVGVNVHNEQFF.

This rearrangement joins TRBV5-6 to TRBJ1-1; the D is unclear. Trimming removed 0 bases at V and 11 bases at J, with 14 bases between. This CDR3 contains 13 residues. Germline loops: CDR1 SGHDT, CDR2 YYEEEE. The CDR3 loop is CASSLGSERAAFF. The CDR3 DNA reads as TGTGCCAGCAGCTTGGGTTCAGAGAGGGCCGCTTTCTTT.